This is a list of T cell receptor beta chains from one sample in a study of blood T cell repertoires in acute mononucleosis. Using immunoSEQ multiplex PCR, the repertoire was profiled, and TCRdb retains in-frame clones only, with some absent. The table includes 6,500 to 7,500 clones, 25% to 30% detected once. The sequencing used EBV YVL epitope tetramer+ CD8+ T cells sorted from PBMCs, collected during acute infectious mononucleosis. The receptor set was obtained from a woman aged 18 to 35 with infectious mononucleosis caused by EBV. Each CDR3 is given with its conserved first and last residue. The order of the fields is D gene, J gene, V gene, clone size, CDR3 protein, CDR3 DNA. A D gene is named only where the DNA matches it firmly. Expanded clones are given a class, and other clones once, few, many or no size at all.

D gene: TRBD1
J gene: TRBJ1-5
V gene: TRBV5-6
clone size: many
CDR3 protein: CASSSRQGASQPQHF
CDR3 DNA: TGTGCCAGCAGCTCGAGACAGGGGGCAAGTCAGCCCCAGCATTTT

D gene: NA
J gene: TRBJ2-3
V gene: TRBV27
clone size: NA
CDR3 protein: CACSPSLSDYLTDTQYF
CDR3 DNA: TGTGCCTGCAGTCCCTCCCTGAGCGACTACTTAACAGATACGCAGTATTTT

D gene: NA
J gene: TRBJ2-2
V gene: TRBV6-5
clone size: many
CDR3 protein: CASTGTANTGELFF
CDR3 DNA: TGTGCCAGCACCGGGACGGCGAACACCGGGGAGCTGTTTTTT

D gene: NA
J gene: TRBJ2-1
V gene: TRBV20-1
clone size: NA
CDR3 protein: CSAVGGEFF
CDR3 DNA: TGCAGTGCTGTAGGGGGGGAGTTCTTC

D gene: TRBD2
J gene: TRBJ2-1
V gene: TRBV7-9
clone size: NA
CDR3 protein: CASLQGDYDEQFF
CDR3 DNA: TGTGCCAGCTTACAAGGGGACTACGATGAGCAGTTCTTC

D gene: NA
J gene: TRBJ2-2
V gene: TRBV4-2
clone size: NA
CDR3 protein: CASALRIGNTGELFFF
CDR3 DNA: NA

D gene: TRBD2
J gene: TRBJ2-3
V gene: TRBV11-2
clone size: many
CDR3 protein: CASSLTSGSGDTQYF
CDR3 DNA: TGTGCCAGCAGCTTAACTAGCGGGAGTGGCGATACGCAGTATTTT

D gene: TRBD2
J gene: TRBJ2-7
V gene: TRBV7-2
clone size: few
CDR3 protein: CASGAGANPYEQYF
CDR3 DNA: TGTGCCAGCGGAGCGGGAGCCAACCCCTACGAGCAGTACTTC

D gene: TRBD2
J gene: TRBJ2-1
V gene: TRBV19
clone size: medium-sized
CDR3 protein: CASSLGLAGEGEQFF
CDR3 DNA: TGTGCCAGTAGTTTAGGACTAGCGGGAGAGGGTGAGCAGTTCTTC

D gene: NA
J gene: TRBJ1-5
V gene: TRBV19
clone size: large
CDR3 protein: CASNPWEGGNQPQHF
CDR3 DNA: TGTGCCAGTAATCCATGGGAGGGAGGCAATCAGCCCCAGCATTTT

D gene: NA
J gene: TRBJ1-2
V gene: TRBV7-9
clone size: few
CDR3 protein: CASGPPHRDYGYTF
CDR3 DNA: TGTGCCAGCGGCCCGCCTCACAGGGATTATGGCTACACCTTC

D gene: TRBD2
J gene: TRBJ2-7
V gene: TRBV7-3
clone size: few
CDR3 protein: CASSSLPSGGSEQYF
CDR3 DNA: TGTGCCAGCAGCTCGCTTCCTAGCGGGGGCAGCGAGCAGTACTTC

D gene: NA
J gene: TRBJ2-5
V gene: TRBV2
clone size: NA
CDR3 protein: CASSFGTGSGETQYF
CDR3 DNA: TGTGCCAGCAGTTTCGGAACGGGGAGCGGAGAGACCCAGTACTTC

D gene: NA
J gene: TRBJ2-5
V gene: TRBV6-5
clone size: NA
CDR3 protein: CSSRHLSGSGETQYF
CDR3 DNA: TGTTCCAGCAGGCATTTGTCAGGGAGTGGAGAGACCCAGTACTTC

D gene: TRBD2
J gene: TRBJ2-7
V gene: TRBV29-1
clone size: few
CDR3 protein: CSARGTSFYEQYF
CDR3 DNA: TGCAGTGCGCGAGGGACTAGCTTCTACGAGCAGTACTTC

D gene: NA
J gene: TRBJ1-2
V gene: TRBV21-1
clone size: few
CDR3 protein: CASSQVNANYGYTF
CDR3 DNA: TGTGCCAGCAGCCAAGTAAACGCTAACTATGGCTACACCTTC

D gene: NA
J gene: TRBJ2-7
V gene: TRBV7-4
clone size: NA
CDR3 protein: CASSPPPQAVYEQYF
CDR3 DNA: TGTGCCAGCAGCCCCCCCCCACAGGCCGTCTACGAGCAGTACTTC

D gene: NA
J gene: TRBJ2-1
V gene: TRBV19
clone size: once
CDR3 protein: CACGGAGPSYNEQFF
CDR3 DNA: TGTGCCTGTGGAGGGGCCGGTCCCTCCTACAATGAGCAGTTCTTC

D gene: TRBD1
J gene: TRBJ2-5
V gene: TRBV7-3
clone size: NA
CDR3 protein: CASTKQGRETQYF
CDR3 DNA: TGTGCCAGCACCAAACAGGGGCGAGAGACCCAGTACTTC

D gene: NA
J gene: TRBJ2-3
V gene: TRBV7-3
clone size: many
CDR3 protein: CASSLTGPGADTQYF
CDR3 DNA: TGTGCCAGCAGCTTAACAGGACCGGGTGCAGATACGCAGTATTTT

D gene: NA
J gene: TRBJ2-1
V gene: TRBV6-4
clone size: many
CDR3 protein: CAISEGTLSSYNEQFF
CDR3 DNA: TGTGCCATCAGTGAGGGGACCCTTAGCTCCTACAATGAGCAGTTCTTC

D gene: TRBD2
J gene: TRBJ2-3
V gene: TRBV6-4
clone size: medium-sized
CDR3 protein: CASSDSFNGRADTQYF
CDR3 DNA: TGTGCCAGCAGTGACTCGTTTAACGGGAGGGCAGATACGCAGTATTTT

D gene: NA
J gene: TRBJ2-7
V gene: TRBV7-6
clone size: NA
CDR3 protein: CASSSFRDSSNEQYF
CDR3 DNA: TGTGCCAGCAGCTCATTCCGGGACTCCTCGAACGAGCAGTACTTC

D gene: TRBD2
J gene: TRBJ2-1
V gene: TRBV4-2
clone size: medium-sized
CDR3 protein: CASSPLTGTSGGEQFF
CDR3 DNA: TGTGCCAGCAGCCCTCTAACGGGGACTAGCGGGGGTGAGCAGTTCTTC

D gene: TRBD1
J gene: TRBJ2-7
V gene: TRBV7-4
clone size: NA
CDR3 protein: CASSLAGGSYEQYF
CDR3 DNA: TGTGCCAGCAGCTTAGCAGGGGGCTCATACGAGCAGTACTTC

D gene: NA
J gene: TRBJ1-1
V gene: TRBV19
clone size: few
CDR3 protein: CASRALLRGATEAFF
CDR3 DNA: TGTGCCAGTAGAGCTCTTCTAAGGGGGGCCACTGAAGCTTTCTTT

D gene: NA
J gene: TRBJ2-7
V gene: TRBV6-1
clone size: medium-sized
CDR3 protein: CASSETWIYEQYF
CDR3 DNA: TGTGCCAGCAGTGAGACGTGGATTTACGAGCAGTACTTC

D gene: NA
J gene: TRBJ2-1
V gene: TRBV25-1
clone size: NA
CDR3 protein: CASSEQANEFF
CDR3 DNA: TGTGCCAGCAGTGAACAAGCGAATGAGTTCTTC

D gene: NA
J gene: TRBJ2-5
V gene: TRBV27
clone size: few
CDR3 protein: CASSYLRGSQETQYF
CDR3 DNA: TGTGCCAGCAGTTACCTCAGGGGTTCCCAAGAGACCCAGTACTTC

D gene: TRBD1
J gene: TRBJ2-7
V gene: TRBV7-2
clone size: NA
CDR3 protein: CASSSTTGEYF
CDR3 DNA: TGTGCCAGCAGCTCAACGACAGGGGAATACTTC

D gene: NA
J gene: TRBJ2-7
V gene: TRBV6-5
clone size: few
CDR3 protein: CASSTYRELEQYF
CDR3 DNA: TGTGCCAGCAGCACTTACAGAGAACTCGAGCAGTACTTC

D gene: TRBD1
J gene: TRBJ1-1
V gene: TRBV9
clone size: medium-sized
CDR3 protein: CASSVVPGTGMNTEAFF
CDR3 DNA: TGTGCCAGCAGCGTAGTTCCCGGGACAGGAATGAACACTGAAGCTTTCTTT

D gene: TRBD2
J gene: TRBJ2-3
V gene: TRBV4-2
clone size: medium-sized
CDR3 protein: CASSQQTLSGEGWRDTQYF
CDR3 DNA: TGTGCCAGCAGCCAACAAACGTTATCGGGGGAGGGGTGGAGAGATACGCAGTATTTT

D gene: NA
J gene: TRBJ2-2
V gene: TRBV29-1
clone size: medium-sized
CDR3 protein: CSVEDSDLGELFF
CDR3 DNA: TGCAGCGTTGAAGATTCAGACCTCGGGGAGCTGTTTTTT

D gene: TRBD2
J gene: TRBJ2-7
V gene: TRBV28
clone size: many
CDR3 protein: CASTLAGSGEQYF
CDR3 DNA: TGTGCCAGCACACTAGCGGGGTCGGGGGAGCAGTACTTC

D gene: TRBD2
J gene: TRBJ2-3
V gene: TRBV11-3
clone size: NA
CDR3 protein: CASSGTSGSGDTQYF
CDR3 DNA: TGTGCCAGCTCCGGGACTAGCGGGAGTGGAGATACGCAGTATTTT

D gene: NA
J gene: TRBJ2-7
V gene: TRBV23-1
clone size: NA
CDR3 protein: CAWPRGITYEQYF
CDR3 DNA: TGCGCCTGGCCGAGAGGTATTACCTACGAGCAGTACTTC

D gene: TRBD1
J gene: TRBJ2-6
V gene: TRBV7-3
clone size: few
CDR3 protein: CASSDWTGNSYSGANVLTF
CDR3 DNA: TGTGCCAGCAGTGACTGGACAGGGAATTCGTACTCTGGGGCCAACGTCCTGACTTTC

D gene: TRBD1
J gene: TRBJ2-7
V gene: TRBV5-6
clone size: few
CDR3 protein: CASSPPGQGISYEQYF
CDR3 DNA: TGTGCCAGCAGCCCACCGGGACAGGGAATCTCCTACGAGCAGTACTTC

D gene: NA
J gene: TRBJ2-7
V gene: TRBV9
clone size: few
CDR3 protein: CASSLTGRGDHEQYF
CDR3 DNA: TGTGCCAGCAGCTTAACCGGGAGAGGCGACCACGAGCAGTACTTC

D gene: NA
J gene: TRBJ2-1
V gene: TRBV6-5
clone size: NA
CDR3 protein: CATQVGQLYEQFF
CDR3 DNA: TGTGCCACCCAAGTAGGACAGCTTTATGAGCAGTTCTTC

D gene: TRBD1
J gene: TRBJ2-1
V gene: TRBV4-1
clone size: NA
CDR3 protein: CASSIQGKNEQFF
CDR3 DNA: TGTGCCAGCAGCATACAGGGGAAAAATGAGCAGTTCTTC

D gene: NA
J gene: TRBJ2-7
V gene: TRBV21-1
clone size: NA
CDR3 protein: CASSSFRDSSNEQYF
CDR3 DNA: TGTGCCAGCAGCTCATTCCGGGACTCCTCGAACGAGCAGTACTTC

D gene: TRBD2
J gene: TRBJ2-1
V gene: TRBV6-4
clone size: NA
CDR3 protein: CASTTSGGASEQFF
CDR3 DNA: TGTGCCAGCACAACTAGCGGGGGGGCCAGTGAGCAGTTCTTC

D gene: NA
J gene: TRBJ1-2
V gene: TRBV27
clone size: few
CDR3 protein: CASTPGQPNYGYTF
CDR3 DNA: TGTGCCAGCACTCCTGGACAGCCCAACTATGGCTACACCTTC

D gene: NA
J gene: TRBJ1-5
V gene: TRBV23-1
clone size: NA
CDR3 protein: CASSLDLVRREAISPSIF
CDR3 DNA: NA

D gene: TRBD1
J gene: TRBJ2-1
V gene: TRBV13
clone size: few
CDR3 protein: CASSLLHSDRGPNEQFF
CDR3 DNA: TGTGCCAGCAGCCTTCTCCACTCGGACAGGGGGCCCAATGAGCAGTTCTTC

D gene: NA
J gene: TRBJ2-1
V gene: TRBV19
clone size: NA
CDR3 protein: CASRGAGPSYNEQFF
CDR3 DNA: TGTGCCAGTAGAGGGGCCGGTCCCTCCTACAATGAGCAGTTCTTC

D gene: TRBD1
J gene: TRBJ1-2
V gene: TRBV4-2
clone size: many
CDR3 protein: CASSLDLGQGDYGYTF
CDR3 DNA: TGTGCCAGCAGCTTGGATCTGGGACAGGGCGACTATGGCTACACCTTC

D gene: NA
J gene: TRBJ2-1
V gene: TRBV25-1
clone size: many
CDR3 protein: CVSSEQENEQFF
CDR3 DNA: TGTGTCAGCAGTGAACAAGAGAATGAGCAGTTCTTC

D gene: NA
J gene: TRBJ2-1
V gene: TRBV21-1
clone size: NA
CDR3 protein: CASSQAYGGGSSYNEQFF
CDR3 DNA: TGTGCCAGCAGCCAAGCTTACGGGGGAGGGAGCTCCTACAATGAGCAGTTCTTC

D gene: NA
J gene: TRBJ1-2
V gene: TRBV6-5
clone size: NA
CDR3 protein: CASSDPMAYGYTF
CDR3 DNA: TGTGCCAGCAGCGACCCAATGGCCTATGGCTACACCTTC

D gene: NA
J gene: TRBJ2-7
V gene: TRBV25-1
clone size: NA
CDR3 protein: CASGSSHEQYF
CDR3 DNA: TGTGCCAGCGGCTCCAGCCACGAGCAGTACTTC